This passage covers 10 T cell receptor beta chains from one sample sequenced in a study of CD8+CD57+ T cells in acquired aplastic anemia. Genomic DNA, serving as template, underwent TCR beta VDJ and CDR3 profiling. TCRdb ran MiXCR on the reads and lists one entry per CDR3 protein. Of roughly 180,000 distinct CDR3 sequences listed, 46% are singletons. Sample: sorted CD4+, CD8+, or CD8+CD57+ T cells (not recorded which) from PBMCs. All receptors come from a human donor in good health.

This rearrangement joins TRBV7-2 to TRBJ1-6; D is ambiguous. V was shortened by 1 base and J by 9 bases, with 7 bases between the two germline ends. Germline V lookup: CDR1 SGHTA, CDR2 FQGNSA. The CDR3 is 13 residues long. CDR3 protein: CASSLVPISPLHF. CDR3 sequence (DNA): TGTGCCAGCAGCTTAGTCCCAATTTCACCCCTCCACTTT.

There are many counts of this clonotype. The CDR3 coding sequence is TGCAGTGCTAGAGGGTCCGGGACTAGCGGAACTGAACTAGATACGCAGTATTTT. Protein: CSARGSGTSGTELDTQYF. V and J are TRBV20-1 and TRBJ2-3, with TRBD2 matching over 11 bases. The V gene's germline CDR1 is DFQATT and CDR2 SNEGSKA (reference sequence). Trimming at V came to 1 base and at J to 5 bases, leaving 14 bases not matched to a gene. The CDR3 consists of 18 residues.

To note about this clonotype: This may come from a read error, since a much larger clone is one base off. The chain joins TRBV11-2 to TRBJ2-1; possibly TRBD1 for D (5 bases). V lost 1 base to trimming and J lost 7 bases, with 11 bases between them. This CDR3 contains 14 residues. The germline CDR1 and CDR2 sequences are SGHAT and FQNNGV. The CDR3 nucleotides read TGTGCCAGCAGCTTAGGGGCAGGGAAAAATGAGCAGTTCTTC. It specifies CASSLGAGKNEQFF.

The chain uses TRBV10-3 and TRBJ2-3; no definite D call. V was trimmed by 3 bases and J by 2 bases, leaving 12 bases between them. This CDR3 is built from 15 residues. Per the germline V gene, CDR1 is ENHRY and CDR2 is SYGVKD. For the CDR3, the DNA is TGTGCCATCAGTGAAAAGGGTCCGTCCACAGATACGCAGTATTTT. Protein: CAISEKGPSTDTQYF.

The chain carries TRBV25-1 and TRBJ1-1; perhaps TRBD1 as D (6 bases). CDR1 is MGHDK, CDR2 SYGVNS, per germline. V gave up 8 bases and J gave up 5 bases, with 18 bases separating them. The CDR3 contains 14 residues. The CDR3 sequence: CASVDSKGMTEAFF. The CDR3 DNA reads as TGTGCCAGCGTGGACAGTAAGGGGATGACTGAAGCTTTCTTT.

This clonotype was recorded at least ten times. The chain has TRBV7-2 and TRBJ1-2; D is uncertain. The CDR3 contains 14 residues. Germline V gene lookup returns CDR1 SGHTA and CDR2 FQGNSA. The V gene lost 5 bases and the J gene lost 0 bases, with 10 bases spanning the gap. CDR3 loop: CASSPAITNYGYTF. CDR3 sequence (DNA): TGTGCCAGCAGCCCAGCTATAACTAACTATGGCTACACCTTC.

This clonotype was found many times. The chain has TRBV5-6 and TRBJ2-1, with 9 bases aligning to TRBD2. Losses at the gene ends were 0 bases for V and 3 bases for J; bases not matched to a gene: 7. The CDR3 sequence is 17 residues long. The germline V gene has CDR1 SGHDT and CDR2 YYEEEE. CDR3 DNA sequence: TGTGCCAGCAGCTTGGTAGGGGCTAGCGGGAACTACAATGAGCAGTTCTTC. Translating it yields CASSLVGASGNYNEQFF.

The genes are TRBV19 and TRBJ1-1, with D perhaps matching TRBD1 (5 bases). Trimming removed 5 bases from V and 4 bases from J, with 11 bases in between. Germline loops: CDR1 LNHDA, CDR2 SQIVND (reference sequence). This CDR3 region has 13 residues. The CDR3 loop reads CASSWEGTTEAFF. The DNA for the CDR3 is TGTGCCAGTAGTTGGGAAGGGACCACTGAAGCTTTCTTT. Full variable domain (remainder filled in from reference TRBV19 and TRBJ1-1): DGGITQSPKYLFRKEGQNVTLSCEQNLNHDAMYWYRQDPGQGLRLIYYSQIVNDFQKGDIAEGYSVSREKKESFPLTVTSAQKNPTAFYLCASSWEGTTEAFFGQGTRLTVV.

This clonotype was seen just once. J is TRBJ1-2 and V is TRBV19; 9 bases line up with TRBD1. The CDR3 covers 14 residues. CDR1 and CDR2 (germline): LNHDA, SQIVND (reference sequence). The junction had 7 bases not matched to a gene; V was cut back by 6 bases and J by 5 bases. CDR3 residues: CASSRGQGIYGYTF. The CDR3 coding sequence is TGTGCCAGTAGCCGGGGACAGGGTATTTATGGCTACACCTTC.

The rearrangement joins TRBV7-9 to TRBJ2-1; the D gene is possibly TRBD1 (6 bases). V gave up 2 bases and J gave up 9 bases, with 11 bases separating them. The CDR3 is made up of 13 amino acids. The germline V gene has CDR1 SEHNR and CDR2 FQNEAQ (reference sequence). The CDR3 is CASSLSGASEQFF. The CDR3 coding sequence is TGTGCCAGCAGCTTATCAGGGGCGAGTGAGCAGTTCTTC.